One T cell receptor beta chain is described in this entry. Its specificity is not known. The read comes to an end 3 residues before the CDR3 does, leaving the germline J gene to fill in the end. Only in-frame clones appear in the TCRdb table, and some are missing; sequencing was by immunoSEQ multiplex PCR. In all, the sample yields 20,000 or so clones. This specimen comes from a study of T cells in women clearing cervical HPV infection. The wider study: Cases: HPV16-related CIN3 or worse on histology, 2 invasive cancers. Case blood drawn at lesion detection; control blood after infection cleared.

Broader study findings: Each sample's T-cell count was unknown, possibly confounding richness.

From germline, CDR1 is KGHSH and CDR2 LQKENI. This CDR3 is 14 amino acids long. Losses at the gene ends were 8 bases for V and 0 bases for J; bases not matched to a gene: 3. The sequenced sample consisted of blood buffy coat. The V and J genes are TRBV18 and TRBJ2-2; TRBD1 matches at 7 bases. The clonotype comes from a woman aged 18-70 years with a cervical HPV16 infection that either progressed to CIN3+ or cleared (not recorded which). CDR3 sequence reads: CASTQGANTGELFF. The part of the CDR3 DNA that was read is TGTGCCAGCACGCAGGGGGCGAACACCGGGGAG. Combining the CDR3 with reference TRBV18 and TRBJ2-2 gives the whole variable domain NAGVMQNPRHLVRRRGQEARLRCSPMKGHSHVYWYRQLPEEGLKFMVYLQKENIIDESGMPKERFSAEFPKEGPSILRIQQVVRGDSAAYFCASTQGANTGELFFGEGSRLTVL.